This T cell receptor (beta chain) derives from a study of blood T cells in healthy people across ages. General observations from the study: Diversity figures based on one million T cells were deemed too low. When set beside aged donors, long-lived donors presented more naive CD4+ cells and higher diversity.

Next came a second PCR, run for about 6 to 12 cycles, which used a sample-barcoded 5' primer along with a J-beta primer mix. Researchers report that each sample yielded at least 2.5 million CDR3-containing paired-end reads. MiXCR, applied by TCRdb to the 5' RACE reads, yields one record per CDR3 protein. The sample consists of some 1,800,000 distinct CDR3 sequences, 39% of them appearing once. Concerning this clonotype: Its antigen is currently unknown.

Donors were healthy Caucasian individuals from Russia aged about 6 to 90. V was cut by 2 bases and J by 0 bases, with 13 bases left in between. Germline-derived CDR1 and CDR2 are MGHRA and YSYEKL. The CDR3 spans 16 residues. This rearrangement joins TRBV4-1 to TRBJ1-2; D might be TRBD1 (5 bases). Sequenced material: blood. The origin of this receptor is a human donor in good health. The CDR3 spells CASSQRDGLSNYGYTF. CDR3 nucleotide sequence: TGCGCCAGCAGCCAAAGGGACGGATTATCTAACTATGGCTACACCTTC.